This record concerns one T cell receptor beta chain sequence. The specificity of this receptor is unknown. No base quality values were provided; no much bigger clone lies one nucleotide off. TCRbeta CDR3 regions were amplified from genomic DNA by means of the immunoSEQ Assay, a bias-controlled multiplex PCR. The study's processing was this. Nucleated cell counts per sample were estimated from amplification of reference gene primers within the assay. To quantify the absolute abundance of each unique TCRbeta CDR3 rearrangement, sequence reads were collapsed and filtered. Productive Simpson clonality was computed per sample as the square root of Simpson's diversity index over productive rearrangements. TCRdb provides this immuneACCESS table in a form limited to in-frame rearrangements. Some clones are lacking; in checked studies, under half of them reflect an unresolved V gene, and why the rest are absent is not known. Clonal size and the V and J genes are those of that table, whereas D and trimming came from the DNA. This sample is represented by more than 250,000 clones; 75% to 90% of them were singletons. About 6% of the sample rests with the top ten.

In Seattle, one collaborating source enrolled patients while the infection was active and tracked those patients longitudinally over the course of disease. The collaborating institutions used their own protocols to collect whole blood in K2EDTA tubes. For TCRbeta analysis, collaborator samples were shipped as frozen whole blood, as isolated PBMCs, or as DNA extracted from either sample type. From the cysteine through the phenylalanine, the CDR3 covers 16 amino acids. Kept here is only the CDR3 DNA, which spans 48 bases and is read in frame from base 1. Via the germline V gene, CDR1 is SGHRS and CDR2 YFSETQ. Between the V and J ends, shortened by 0 bases and 5 bases respectively, the junction contains 15 bases. This sample stems from a study of blood T cell repertoires in COVID-19 (dated by TCRdb to the early 2020s). In the study overall: Samples covering the acute and convalescent phases of COVID-19 were provided by collaborators in the United States, Italy and Spain. The prospective study material was composed of cDNA or gDNA derived from T cells, B-cell-depleted T cells, or PBMCs. Subjects who had been exposed to COVID-19, were actively infected with it, or had recovered from it provided the deeply sampled blood TCRbeta repertoires that made up the dataset. The repertoires were made available in a free public database intended to serve as a resource for research on the immune response to SARS-CoV-2. The samples were drawn from two sources: the first 160 participants of the ongoing ImmuneRACE study, and fewer than 1,500 subjects contributed by 6 global collaborators. Sample metadata almost always included a de-identified subject ID, COVID-19 status, age in years and sex. Where available, HLA class I and class II types were obtained from metadata supplied by the sample provider rather than from assay-based typing.

What the work shows at the level of the full study, not this receptor alone: The quantity of clinical and demographic metadata differed by source and by participant and was supplied without curation.

The sample consisted of peripheral blood. This clonotype was sampled from a woman aged 50 to 60 with COVID-19, enrolled during active disease. This chain joins TRBV5-1 to TRBJ2-1; possibly the D gene is TRBD1, per 5 matching bases. The CDR3 corresponds to CASSLEWGRRNNEQFF. The nucleotides read TGCGCCAGCAGCTTGGAGTGGGGCCGTAGGAACAATGAGCAGTTCTTC.